In this sample, the clone carrying this TCR beta chain turned up many times. No antigen is known for it. This sample stems from a study of beta chain features in type 1 diabetes. The CDR3 is 16 amino acids. CDR1 is SEHNR, CDR2 FQNEAQ, per germline (reference sequence). The V gene lost 3 bases and the J gene lost 5 bases, with 19 bases spanning the gap. General study points: Among patients with Type 1 diabetes, TCRB CDR3s were moderately but significantly shorter in every one of the four CD4+ subsets.

The whole isolated RNA underwent reverse transcription, so sequencing captured expressed TCRB transcripts. Here immunoSEQ multiplex PCR was the method, and the copy in TCRdb shows in-frame clones only, minus some. The data show a few hundred thousand clones, with roughly 9.8% seen just once and approximately 0.6% held by the top ten. The chain employs TRBV7-9 and TRBJ1-1, with TRBD1 as a possible D gene (6 bases). The receptor was derived from a man aged 25 to 45 with type 1 diabetes. The sequencing sample was made of central memory CD4+ T cells from blood. The CDR3 DNA reads as TGTGCCAGCAGCTTGGACCAACAGGGACGCTGGACTGAAGCTTTCTTT. This translates into CASSLDQQGRWTEAFF.